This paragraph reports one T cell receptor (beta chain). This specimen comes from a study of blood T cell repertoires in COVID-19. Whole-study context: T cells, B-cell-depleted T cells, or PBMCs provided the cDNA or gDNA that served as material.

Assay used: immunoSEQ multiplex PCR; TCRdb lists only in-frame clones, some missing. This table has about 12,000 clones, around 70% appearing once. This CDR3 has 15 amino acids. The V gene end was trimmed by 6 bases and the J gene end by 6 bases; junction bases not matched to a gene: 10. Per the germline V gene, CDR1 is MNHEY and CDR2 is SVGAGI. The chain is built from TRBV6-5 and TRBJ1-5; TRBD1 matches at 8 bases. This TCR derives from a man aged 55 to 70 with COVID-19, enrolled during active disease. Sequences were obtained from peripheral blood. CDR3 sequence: CASRQISGGVQPQHF. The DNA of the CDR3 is TGTGCCAGCAGACAAATTTCAGGGGGCGTTCAGCCCCAGCATTTT.